These T cell receptor beta chains were read from a single sample in a study of CD8 T cells in ankylosing spondylitis. One entry per CDR3 protein, called by TCRdb with MiXCR from the 5' RACE reads. The data show just over 350,000 distinct CDR3 sequences, with roughly 20% seen just once and around 13% held by the top ten. Sample: blood, either unsorted or a sorted T cell fraction (not recorded which). Receptors originate from a male donor with ankylosing spondylitis or in good health (not recorded which). CDR3s leave out the opening cysteine and the closing phenylalanine or tryptophan. Fields, in order: V gene, J gene, CDR3 protein.

TRBV10-3	TRBJ2-7	AIRTTGDGEQY
TRBV12-3/TRBV12-4	TRBJ2-7	ASSFGNRFYEQY
TRBV7-9	TRBJ1-1	ASSLAELTEAF
TRBV6-2/TRBV6-3	TRBJ2-2	ASRPRDLNTGELF
TRBV11-2	TRBJ2-2	ASSTTSTGELLAVNTGELF
TRBV5-6	TRBJ2-3	ASSDRADTQY
TRBV12-3/TRBV12-4	TRBJ2-5	ASSFSPWTSDQETQY
TRBV5-6	TRBJ2-7	ASSLEQGDYEQY
TRBV9	TRBJ2-7	ASSAGYEQY
TRBV12-3/TRBV12-4	TRBJ1-2	ASSFGRYGYT
TRBV5-6	TRBJ2-3	ASSLVLDFDTQY
TRBV11-2	TRBJ2-7	ASSLGAGGFYEQY
TRBV4-1	TRBJ2-1	ASSHGGGLEQF
TRBV29-1	TRBJ1-1	SVPVGTEAF
TRBV4-2	TRBJ2-2	ASSQETSYGPGELF
TRBV4-1	TRBJ2-7	ASSQGFSGGRTYEQY
TRBV28	TRBJ2-5	ASSLCCEAGVMETQY
TRBV6-1	TRBJ2-1	ASSKGLTSGGPYNEQF
TRBV7-9	TRBJ2-7	ASSLPLAGGSYEQY
TRBV20-1	TRBJ2-5	SARRTGDRRAETQY
TRBV24-1	TRBJ1-2	ATSDPGQGIHGYT
TRBV7-3	TRBJ2-7	ASSPRTSRAWSWYEQY
TRBV12-3/TRBV12-4	TRBJ2-1	GSSLIAGGHSSNEQF
TRBV5-5	TRBJ1-5	ASSPGLLSYQPQH
TRBV29-1	TRBJ2-7	SVTGTGSYEQY
TRBV12-3/TRBV12-4	TRBJ2-7	ASSPKYRATYEQY
TRBV5-6	TRBJ2-4	ASSLGKGAIQY